One and the same sample provided the 15 T cell receptor beta chains below, sequenced in a study of blood T cell repertoires in COVID-19 (dated by TCRdb to 2020 to 2021). The library was prepared using the immunoSEQ multiplex PCR assay. TCRdb holds this immuneACCESS table with in-frame rearrangements only. Some clones are missing; in checked studies, unresolved V genes explain under half, and the rest has no known cause. The sample yields 120,000 to 150,000 clones; 84% were counted once. The top ten clonotypes cover approximately 5% of the sample. Sequencing used peripheral blood. These receptors originate from a human donor in a cohort sampled during active COVID-19.

The CDR3 nucleotides are TGTGCCAGCAGCCACCGCACAGGTGGAGTTCGTGAAAAACTGTTTTTT. Encoded protein: CASSHRTGGVREKLFF. The rearrangement uses TRBV3-1 (or the pseudogene TRBV3-2) and TRBJ1-4, with D perhaps matching TRBD1 (5 bases). Between the trimmed V and J ends, which lost 3 bases and 7 bases, there was a span of 18 bases. Looked up from germline, CDR1 is LGHDT and CDR2 is YNNKEL (reference sequence). The CDR3 is made up of 16 amino acids.

V gene TRBV2 combines with J gene TRBJ2-5; TRBD2 aligns across 9 bases. The germline CDR1 and CDR2 sequences are SNHLY and FYNNEI. The CDR3 runs to 14 residues. The junction had 3 bases not matched to a gene; V was cut back by 5 bases and J by 2 bases. CDR3 in DNA: TGTGCCAGCAGTAGGCTAGCGGGGCAAGAGACCCAGTACTTC. The encoded protein is CASSRLAGQETQYF.

The genes are TRBV5-1 and TRBJ2-3; maybe TRBD2 (5 bases). This CDR3 spans 16 amino acids. V lost 0 bases and J lost 0, with 11 bases in between. Germline V gene sequence: CDR1 SGHRS, CDR2 YFSETQ. For the CDR3, the DNA is TGCGCCAGCAGCTTGGCTGGCGGGCATAGCACAGATACGCAGTATTTT. Encoded protein: CASSLAGGHSTDTQYF.

The chain employs TRBV12-5 and TRBJ1-3; no clear D. The length of the CDR3 is 17 residues. Germline CDR1 is LGHNT and CDR2 is FRNRAP. Trimming took 4 bases from V and 0 from J, leaving 16 bases between them. The CDR3 DNA sequence: TGTGCTAGTGGTTCCCCCGCAGGCGCTATCTCTGGAAACACCATATATTTT. This sequence encodes CASGSPAGAISGNTIYF.

The chain combines TRBV4-1 with TRBJ2-2; 11 bases map to TRBD2. Germline V lookup: CDR1 MGHRA, CDR2 YSYEKL. The junction had 5 bases not matched to a gene; V was cut back by 2 bases and J by 9 bases. The CDR3 has 15 amino acids. The CDR3 protein is CASSQQTSGGRELFF. CDR3 DNA sequence: TGCGCCAGCAGCCAACAAACTAGCGGGGGACGGGAGCTGTTTTTT.

The chain has TRBV2 and TRBJ2-5; 10 bases line up with TRBD1. Losses at the gene ends were 4 bases for V and 1 base for J; bases not matched to a gene: 0. This CDR3 spans 14 amino acids. CDR1 SNHLY and CDR2 FYNNEI come from the germline V gene. DNA of the CDR3: TGTGCCAGCAGTGGACAGGGGGCCCAAGAGACCCAGTACTTC. Translating it yields CASSGQGAQETQYF.

V is TRBV7-3 and J is TRBJ2-1; 8 bases line up with TRBD2. Germline V gene lookup returns CDR1 SGHTA and CDR2 FQGTGA. The CDR3 is 14 amino acids. Trimming at V came to 3 bases and at J to 8 bases, leaving 6 bases not matched to a gene. CDR3 nucleotide sequence: TGTGCCAGCAGCTTTACTTCGCGGGAGGATGAGCAGTTCTTC. Amino acid sequence: CASSFTSREDEQFF.

J is TRBJ2-7 and V is TRBV3-1 (or the pseudogene TRBV3-2); 10 nucleotides agree with TRBD2. The CDR3 extends over 15 amino acids. The germline V gene has CDR1 LGHDT and CDR2 YNNKEL (reference sequence). Trimming took 1 base from V and 5 from J; bases not matched to a gene: 5. The CDR3 region is CASSQGASGSHEQYV. The CDR3 DNA sequence: TGTGCCAGCAGCCAAGGGGCTAGCGGGAGCCACGAGCAGTACGTC.

This chain joins TRBV5-6 and TRBJ1-1, with 9 bases identical to TRBD1. The ends lost 4 bases at V and 6 bases at J; junction bases unmatched: 4. The CDR3 runs to 13 residues. Germline values: CDR1 SGHDT, CDR2 YYEEEE. CDR3 bases: TGTGCCAGCAGCACCGGGACAGGGTCTGAAGCTTTCTTT. It specifies CASSTGTGSEAFF.

The V gene is TRBV29-1, the J gene TRBJ1-1; no clear D. V lost 4 bases, J lost 0 bases, and 9 bases lay in between. The CDR3 is 13 amino acids. The germline V gene encodes CDR1 SQVTM and CDR2 ANQGSEA. CDR3 loop: CSVVTRLNTEAFF. The CDR3 coding sequence is TGCAGCGTTGTGACTCGCCTGAACACTGAAGCTTTCTTT. The entire variable domain, with the rest obtained from reference TRBV29-1 and TRBJ1-1, is as follows: SAVISQKPSRDICQRGTSLTIQCQVDSQVTMMFWYRQQPGQSLTLIATANQGSEATYESGFVIDKFPISRPNLTFSTLTVSNMSPEDSSIYLCSVVTRLNTEAFFGQGTRLTVV.

The chain couples TRBV4-1 to TRBJ1-1; D ambiguous. The CDR3 totals 15 residues. The V gene's germline CDR1 is MGHRA and CDR2 YSYEKL. Deletions cut 4 bases from V and 1 base from J, with 13 bases between. CDR3: CASSREGVRNTEAFF. CDR3 in DNA: TGCGCCAGCAGCCGGGAGGGAGTCCGGAACACTGAAGCTTTCTTT.

The CDR3 loop reads CAWSVLQGYGYTF. The CDR3 coding sequence is TGTGCCTGGAGTGTACTGCAGGGCTATGGCTACACCTTC. This chain connects TRBV30 to TRBJ1-2; perhaps TRBD1 as D (5 bases). The CDR3 is made up of 13 amino acids. Trimming stripped 0 bases from V and 4 bases from J, with 9 bases between. Germline CDR1 reads GTSNPN; CDR2 reads SVGIG (reference sequence).

The chain links TRBV27 to TRBJ2-3; 7 positions match TRBD2. The CDR3 runs to 14 residues. V lost 3 bases to trimming and J lost 2 bases; unmatched junction nucleotides: 2. Germline CDR1 is MNHEY and CDR2 is SMNVEV (reference sequence). Here the CDR3 DNA reads TGTGCCAGCAGTTTGAGCGGGAACACAGATACGCAGTATTTT. Amino acid sequence: CASSLSGNTDTQYF.

The count of this clone is one. This sequence joins TRBV7-9 and TRBJ1-2; 8 nucleotides align to TRBD1. The CDR3 extends over 13 amino acids. Germline assignment: CDR1 SEHNR and CDR2 FQNEAQ (reference sequence). V lost 5 bases to trimming and J lost 4 bases; unmatched junction nucleotides: 3. The CDR3 coding sequence is TGTGCCAGCAGCCCGGGGACAGGCTATGGCTACACCTTC. This sequence encodes CASSPGTGYGYTF.

CDR3 sequence reads: CASSLRTGRSYGYTF. The DNA of the CDR3 is TGTGCCAGCAGCCTCAGGACAGGTAGATCTTATGGCTACACCTTC. The chain is built from TRBV2 and TRBJ1-2; 7 bases align to TRBD1. This CDR3 is 15 amino acids long. The J segment lost 5 bases and the V segment lost 6 bases, leaving 12 bases of the junction unmatched. CDR1 SNHLY and CDR2 FYNNEI come from the germline V gene.